The 9 T cell receptor beta chains listed next were all sequenced from one sample in a study of response to subunit inactivated influenza vaccine. TCRdb re-derived calls from the RT-PCR reads in MiXCR, one entry per CDR3 protein. The table includes roughly 620,000 distinct CDR3 sequences, 10% to 12% detected once. This sample was shared with a second study, whose subject was T cells expressing NK-cell markers. That work contributes: TCR beta libraries carry UMIs added by 5'RACE template switching.

The source material was PBMCs from blood, sampled on the day of vaccination. These receptors originate from a man aged 50 to 59 who received an inactivated influenza vaccine.

V gene TRBV9 combines with J gene TRBJ2-1; the D gene could be TRBD1 or TRBD2 (5 bases each). The CDR3 is 13 residues long. Germline V gene lookup returns CDR1 SGDLS and CDR2 YYNGEE. Trimming shortened V by 3 bases and J by 8 bases, and 12 bases separated the two germline ends. The CDR3 region is CASSGVLGDEQFF. The CDR3 DNA is TGTGCCAGCAGCGGTGTTTTGGGGGATGAGCAGTTCTTC. The complete variable domain, with remaining parts taken from reference TRBV9 and TRBJ2-1, reads DSGVTQTPKHLITATGQRVTLRCSPRSGDLSVYWYQQSLDQGLQFLIQYYNGEERAKGNILERFSAQQFPDLHSELNLSSLELGDSALYFCASSGVLGDEQFFGPGTRLTVL.

This clonotype was seen only a few times. The chain carries TRBV3-1 and TRBJ2-3; 11 bases align to TRBD1. The germline V gene encodes CDR1 LGHDT and CDR2 YNNKEL (reference sequence). V shed 4 bases and J 3 bases; nucleotides not matched to a gene: 12. There are 18 residues in the CDR3. CDR3 nucleotides: TGTGCCAGCAGCCCAAATTACGGGACAGGGGGGAAGACAGATACGCAGTATTTT. As protein: CASSPNYGTGGKTDTQYF.

This chain uses TRBV11-1 with TRBJ1-2; D might be TRBD1 (5 bases). V was cut by 5 bases and J by 5 bases, with 18 bases left in between. Germline assignment: CDR1 SGHAT and CDR2 FQDESV (reference sequence). The CDR3 length is 15 residues. The chain's CDR3 is CASSRTGGVWYGYTF. CDR3 coding DNA: TGTGCCAGCAGCCGTACCGGAGGGGTATGGTATGGCTACACCTTC.

V is TRBV5-1 and J is TRBJ2-1; TRBD2 matches 8 bases. CDR1 is SGHRS and CDR2 is YFSETQ in the germline V gene. The CDR3 totals 14 residues. The V segment lost 5 bases and the J segment 7 bases; nucleotides outside the gene matches: 8. The DNA for the CDR3 is TGCGCCAGCAGAGACGGGACTAGTGGGAATGAGCAGTTCTTC. It specifies CASRDGTSGNEQFF. Based on the CDR3 plus reference TRBV5-1 and TRBJ2-1, the full variable domain is KAGVTQTPRYLIKTRGQQVTLSCSPISGHRSVSWYQQTPGQGLQFLFEYFSETQRNKGNFPGRFSGRQFSNSRSEMNVSTLELGDSALYLCASRDGTSGNEQFFGPGTRLTVL.

This sequence joins TRBV27 and TRBJ2-7; D is possibly TRBD1 or TRBD2 (5 bases each). The germline V and J ends were trimmed by 6 bases and 5 bases, with 20 bases remaining between them. CDR1 and CDR2 from the germline V gene are MNHEY and SMNVEV (reference sequence). The CDR3 consists of 15 residues. The CDR3 protein is CASSLIGARVDEQYF. The CDR3 coding sequence is TGTGCCAGCAGCCTCATCGGGGCCAGGGTCGACGAGCAGTACTTC.

This clonotype was detected a few times. J is TRBJ2-7 and V is TRBV29-1; D gene ambiguous. The germline gives CDR1 SQVTM, CDR2 ANQGSEA. Trimming removed 0 bases at V and 0 bases at J, with 9 bases between. The CDR3 has 14 amino acids. CDR3 loop: CSVEEPASSYEQYF. CDR3 coding DNA: TGCAGCGTTGAAGAACCGGCATCCTCCTACGAGCAGTACTTC.

This clonotype came up many times. This chain joins TRBV28 and TRBJ1-3; no reliable D call. CDR1 and CDR2 (germline): MDHEN, SYDVKM. Trimming removed 3 bases at V and 2 bases at J, with 8 bases between. The CDR3 consists of 14 residues. The CDR3, as DNA: TGTGCCAGCAGTTTGGCTCCGACTGGAAACACCATATATTTT. This translates into CASSLAPTGNTIYF. Full variable domain (missing parts from reference TRBV28 and TRBJ1-3): DVKVTQSSRYLVKRTGEKVFLECVQDMDHENMFWYRQDPGLGLRLIYFSYDVKMKEKGDIPEGYSVSREKKERFSLILESASTNQTSMYLCASSLAPTGNTIYFGEGSWLTVV.

In this sample, this clonotype turned up many times. DNA for the CDR3: TGTGCCAGCAGCGTAATGGGGCGTGGGAATGAAAAACTGTTTTTT. This translates into CASSVMGRGNEKLFF. The rearrangement links TRBV9 to TRBJ1-4; possible D gene TRBD1, 5 bases. The CDR3 has 15 amino acids. From germline, CDR1 is SGDLS and CDR2 YYNGEE. Between the trimmed V and J ends, which lost 1 base and 5 bases, there was a span of 12 bases.

This clonotype showed up many times. The chain joins TRBV30 to TRBJ1-2; TRBD1 aligns across 7 bases. Germline CDR1 is GTSNPN and CDR2 is SVGIG (reference sequence). V shed 4 bases, J shed 7 bases, and the junction held 12 bases outside the gene matches. The CDR3 covers 14 residues. The CDR3 loop reads CAWIPQGGRSGYTF. CDR3 nucleotides: TGTGCCTGGATCCCGCAGGGGGGGCGATCTGGCTACACCTTC.